This entry features one TCR beta chain sequence. Its matching antigen is unknown. This sample is drawn from a study of T cell responses to AZD1222 COVID-19 vaccine. Study in general: Pooling was applied to second doses at about 4 or about 12 weeks. Overall study results and limits: Baseline seropositivity characterized only six AZD1222 recipients. Reportedly, close to half of spike-specific TCRs are directed against unmutated variant regions.

Some clones are missing from TCRdb's copy, which holds only in-frame ones; the method was immunoSEQ multiplex PCR. This sample yields 85,000 to 130,000 clones, of which about 89% are seen a single time; around 15% belongs to the top ten. The sample here was peripheral blood, taken on day 0 of AZD1222 vaccination. This sequence was found in an adult in good health.

Here the CDR3 DNA reads TGTGCCAGCAGTCCGGGACTTCAGCGGCTCTACGAGCAGTACTTC. Its protein is CASSPGLQRLYEQYF. J is TRBJ2-7 and V is TRBV28; weak D call: TRBD2 (6 bases). The CDR3 sequence is 15 residues long. Germline loops: CDR1 MDHEN, CDR2 SYDVKM. V shed 5 bases and J shed 3 bases, with 17 bases lying between them.